The 10 T cell receptor beta chains reported below all come from one sample, sequenced in a study of blood T cells in healthy people across ages. A J-beta primer mix and a sample-barcoded 5' primer were used in a second PCR of roughly 7 to 12 cycles. TCRdb re-called the 5' RACE reads through MiXCR, storing one row per CDR3 protein. The sample has a few hundred thousand distinct CDR3 sequences; roughly half are singletons. Sequenced: blood. These receptors all stem from a man in his 60s in good health.

This clonotype was seen repeatedly, ten times or more. The chain combines TRBV4-3 with TRBJ2-3; TRBD2 matches 10 bases. Germline values: CDR1 LGHNA, CDR2 YSLEER. Trimming cost V 0 bases and J 4 bases; bases outside gene matches: 10. The CDR3 totals 18 residues. DNA of the CDR3: TGCGCCAGCAGCCAAGATGTTAGGGCTAGCGGGAGCCCAGATACGCAGTATTTT. Encoded protein: CASSQDVRASGSPDTQYF.

The chain combines TRBV5-5 with TRBJ2-3, with 12 bases identical to TRBD1. CDR3 length: 16 amino acids. V lost 0 bases and J lost 4; bases outside the gene matches: 3. Germline V gene lookup returns CDR1 SGHKS and CDR2 YYEKEE (reference sequence). The CDR3 loop is CASSLGGTGGADTQYF. Here the CDR3 DNA reads TGTGCCAGCAGCTTGGGAGGGACAGGGGGCGCAGATACGCAGTATTTT.

The rearrangement uses TRBV20-1 and TRBJ2-3; possibly TRBD2 for D (7 bases). Trimming removed 3 bases at V and 4 bases at J, with 14 bases between. There are 14 residues in the CDR3. Looked up from germline, CDR1 is DFQATT and CDR2 is SNEGSKA (reference sequence). The CDR3 coding sequence is TGCAGTGCTAGGGGGGGCGGGGGTGCAGATACGCAGTATTTT. This translates into CSARGGGGADTQYF.

The CDR3 loop is CASRLEEGEEYEQYF. The CDR3 DNA is TGCGCCAGCAGGCTTGAAGAAGGGGAGGAGTACGAGCAGTACTTC. V usage is TRBV4-3 and J usage is TRBJ2-7; D is perhaps TRBD2 (6 bases). Per the germline V gene, CDR1 is LGHNA and CDR2 is YSLEER. The CDR3 is 15 residues long. The germline V and J ends were trimmed by 6 bases and 4 bases, with 19 bases remaining between them.

The chain links TRBV6-5 to TRBJ2-1; 9 nucleotides line up with TRBD1. V was clipped by 7 bases and J by 8 bases; unmatched bases: 12. CDR1 and CDR2 (germline): MNHEY, SVGAGI. The CDR3 is 15 amino acids. CDR3 amino acids: CASKLFGQGQDEQFF. The CDR3 nucleotides are TGTGCCAGCAAACTTTTTGGACAGGGGCAAGATGAGCAGTTCTTC.

The chain recombines TRBV7-6 with TRBJ2-4, with 9 nucleotides matching TRBD1. The J call may be mistaken, given a closer DNA end match to TRBJ2-7. This CDR3 spans 15 amino acids. Per germline, CDR1 SGHVS and CDR2 FNYEAQ. The CDR3 DNA follows: TGTGCCAGCAGCGATGGGGGACAGGGCCCCTACGAGCAGTACTTC. Its translation: CASSDGGQGPYEQYF.

This clonotype showed up just once. J is TRBJ1-4 and V is TRBV3-1, with TRBD1 as a possible D gene (5 bases). V dropped 4 bases and J dropped 8 bases, with 20 bases sitting between them. CDR1 and CDR2 (germline): LGHDT, YNNKEL (reference sequence). The CDR3 spans 16 residues. This CDR3 reads CASSPWTQRWGEKLFF. The CDR3 DNA follows: TGTGCCAGCAGCCCTTGGACACAGCGTTGGGGGGAAAAACTGTTTTTT.

The rearrangement uses TRBV11-3 and TRBJ2-3; D might be TRBD2 (6 bases). V shed 5 bases and J shed 1 base, with 16 bases lying between them. Germline loops: CDR1 SGHNT, CDR2 YENEEA. The CDR3 loop spans 16 amino acids. The CDR3 reads CASSPGTGAGTDTQYF. The DNA for the CDR3 is TGTGCCAGCAGCCCCGGGACTGGCGCAGGCACAGATACGCAGTATTTT. Full variable domain (missing parts from reference TRBV11-3 and TRBJ2-3): EAGVVQSPRYKIIEKKQPVAFWCNPISGHNTLYWYLQNLGQGPELLIRYENEEAVDDSQLPKDRFSAERLKGVDSTLKIQPAELGDSAVYLCASSPGTGAGTDTQYFGPGTRLTVL.

This clonotype was detected a few times. V is TRBV6-2 or TRBV6-3 and J is TRBJ2-1; 8 nucleotides line up with TRBD1. The trim removed 8 bases at V and 6 bases at J, leaving 12 bases unmatched. The CDR3 totals 15 residues. Germline loops: CDR1 MNHEY, CDR2 SVGEGT. The DNA of the CDR3 is TGTGCCAGCTCCGACCCAGGGGGCCGGGTCAATGAGCAGTTCTTC. Translated: CASSDPGGRVNEQFF.

The chain couples TRBV7-2 to TRBJ1-1; no reliable D call. Trimming left V 4 bases short and J 3 bases short, with 9 bases between. The CDR3 covers 13 residues. The germline CDR1 and CDR2 sequences are SGHTA and FQGNSA. The CDR3 bases are TGTGCCAGCAGCTCCGGGTTTTACACTGAAGCTTTCTTT. This encodes CASSSGFYTEAFF.